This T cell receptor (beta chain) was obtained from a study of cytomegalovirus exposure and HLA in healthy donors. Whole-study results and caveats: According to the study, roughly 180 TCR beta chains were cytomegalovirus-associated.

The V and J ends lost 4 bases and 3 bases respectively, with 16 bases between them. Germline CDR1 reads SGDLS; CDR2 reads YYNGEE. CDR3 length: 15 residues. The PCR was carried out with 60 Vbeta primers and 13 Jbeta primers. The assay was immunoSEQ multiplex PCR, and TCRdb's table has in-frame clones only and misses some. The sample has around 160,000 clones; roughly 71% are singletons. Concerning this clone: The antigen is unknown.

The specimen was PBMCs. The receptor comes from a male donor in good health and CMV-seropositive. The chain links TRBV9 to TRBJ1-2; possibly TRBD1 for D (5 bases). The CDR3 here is CASSLSLSGDYGYTF. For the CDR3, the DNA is TGTGCCAGCAGCCTCTCCCTATCGGGGGACTATGGCTACACCTTC.